This TCR beta chain stems from a study of Graves' ophthalmopathy and Graves' hyperthyroidism. This clonotype was observed at least ten times. The length of the CDR3 is 16 residues. Germline CDR1 and CDR2: ENHRY and SYGVKD. After removal of 4 bases from V and 7 bases from J, the junction contained 15 bases not matched to a gene. For repertoire sequencing, the TCR beta CDR3 regions were amplified from RNA transcripts. HTBI primers were used in a first-round RT-PCR, which preceded a second-round multiplex PCR. Each CDR3 protein gets one entry after TCRdb re-called the multiplex PCR reads with MiXCR. The table records 1 million to 1.3 million distinct CDR3 sequences, 35% to 40% of them present only once. Aged 18 to 65, the patients with hyperthyroidism had under 2 months' duration and were newly diagnosed.

Sequencing was performed on peripheral blood or thyroid tissue (not recorded which). The sequence derives from an adult man with Graves' hyperthyroidism. The chain carries TRBV10-3 and TRBJ1-1; the match to TRBD1 covers 7 bases. The CDR3 DNA follows: TGTGCCATCAGTGCGGGCGTGGCAGGGGGAATTGGTGAAGCTTTCTTT. Its translation: CAISAGVAGGIGEAFF.